Shown below are 3 T cell receptor beta chains from a single sample sequenced in a study of OX40 agonist ivuxolimab in advanced cancers. Data came from immunoSEQ multiplex PCR; TCRdb stores just in-frame clones and leaves some out. In the table there are roughly 80,000 clones, more than 75% of which are singletons. Sequences were derived from CD4+ or CD8+ T cells sorted from blood, sampled in a trial of the OX40 agonist ivuxolimab. Source of these receptors: an adult with an advanced solid tumor such as melanoma, head and neck, liver or kidney cancer.

This chain joins TRBV6-6 and TRBJ1-5; the match to TRBD1 covers 8 bases. This CDR3 contains 13 residues. CDR1 and CDR2 from the germline V gene are MNHNY and SVGAGI (reference sequence). The J segment lost 4 bases and the V segment lost 7 bases, leaving 3 bases of the junction unmatched. CDR3: CASTGQGNQPQHF. Written as DNA, the CDR3 is TGTGCCAGCACTGGACAGGGAAATCAGCCCCAGCATTTT.

The chain links TRBV5-1 to TRBJ1-3; D not certain. Trimming took 0 bases from V and 0 from J, leaving 10 bases between them. From germline, CDR1 is SGHRS and CDR2 YFSETQ. The CDR3 loop spans 16 amino acids. CDR3 loop: CASSLAAIYSGNTIYF. CDR3 bases: TGCGCCAGCAGCTTGGCAGCCATCTACTCTGGAAACACCATATATTTT.

The rearrangement uses TRBV5-8 and TRBJ2-2, with 10 nucleotides matching TRBD2. This CDR3 region has 16 residues. Germline trimming cut 6 bases from V and 4 bases from J; bases unmatched to any gene: 9. Germline CDR1 is SGHTS and CDR2 is YDEGEE. The CDR3 region is CASTKRTSGVTGELFF. CDR3 nucleotides: TGTGCCAGCACCAAGAGGACTAGCGGAGTCACCGGGGAGCTGTTTTTT.